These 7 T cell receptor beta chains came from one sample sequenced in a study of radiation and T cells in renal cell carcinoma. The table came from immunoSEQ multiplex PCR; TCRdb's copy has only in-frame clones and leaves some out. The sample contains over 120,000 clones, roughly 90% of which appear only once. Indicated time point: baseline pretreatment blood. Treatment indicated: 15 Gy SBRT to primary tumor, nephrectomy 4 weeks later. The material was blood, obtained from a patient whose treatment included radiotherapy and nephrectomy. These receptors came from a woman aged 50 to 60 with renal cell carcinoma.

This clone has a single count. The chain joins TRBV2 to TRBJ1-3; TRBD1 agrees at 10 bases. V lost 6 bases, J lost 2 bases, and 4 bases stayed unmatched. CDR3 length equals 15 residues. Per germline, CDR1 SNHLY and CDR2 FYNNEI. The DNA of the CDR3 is TGTGCCAGCAGCGGGGGACAGGGGACTGGAAACACCATATATTTT. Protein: CASSGGQGTGNTIYF.

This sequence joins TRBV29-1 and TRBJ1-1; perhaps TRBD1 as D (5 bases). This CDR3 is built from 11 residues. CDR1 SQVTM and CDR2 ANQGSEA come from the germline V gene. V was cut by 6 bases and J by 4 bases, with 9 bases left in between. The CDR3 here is CSVDRGTEAFF. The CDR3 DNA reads TGCAGCGTAGATAGGGGCACTGAAGCTTTCTTT.

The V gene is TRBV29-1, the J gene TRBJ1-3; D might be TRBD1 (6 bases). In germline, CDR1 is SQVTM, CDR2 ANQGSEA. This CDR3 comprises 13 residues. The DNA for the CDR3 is TGCGGAGGGAGATGGGGGGCCATCAACACCATATATTTT. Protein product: CGGRWGAINTIYF.

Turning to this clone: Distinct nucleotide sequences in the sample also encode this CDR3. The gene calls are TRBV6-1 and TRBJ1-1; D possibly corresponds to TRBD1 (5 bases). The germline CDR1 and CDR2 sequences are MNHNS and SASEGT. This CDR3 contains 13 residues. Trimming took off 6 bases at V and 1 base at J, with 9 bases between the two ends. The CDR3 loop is CASRLTGNTEAFF. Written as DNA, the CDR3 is TGTGCCAGCAGACTCACAGGGAACACTGAAGCTTTCTTT.

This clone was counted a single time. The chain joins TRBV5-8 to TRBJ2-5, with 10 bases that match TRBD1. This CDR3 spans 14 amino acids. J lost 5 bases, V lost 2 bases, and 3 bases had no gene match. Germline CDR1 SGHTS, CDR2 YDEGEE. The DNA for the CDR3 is TGTGCCAGCAGCTTCGGGGGACAGGGGGAGACCCAGTACTTC. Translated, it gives CASSFGGQGETQYF. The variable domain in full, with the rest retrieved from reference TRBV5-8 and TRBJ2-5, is EAGVTQSPTHLIKTRGQQATLRCSPISGHTSVYWYQQALGLGLQFLLWYDEGEERNRGNFPPRFSGRQFPNYSSELNVNALELEDSALYLCASSFGGQGETQYFGPGTRLLVL.

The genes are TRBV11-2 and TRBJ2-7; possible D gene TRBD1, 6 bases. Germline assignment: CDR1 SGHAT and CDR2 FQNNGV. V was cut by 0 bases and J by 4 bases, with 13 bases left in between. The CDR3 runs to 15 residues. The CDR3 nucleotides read TGTGCCAGCAGCTTAGATCAGGGGATCACTTACGAGCAGTACTTC. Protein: CASSLDQGITYEQYF.

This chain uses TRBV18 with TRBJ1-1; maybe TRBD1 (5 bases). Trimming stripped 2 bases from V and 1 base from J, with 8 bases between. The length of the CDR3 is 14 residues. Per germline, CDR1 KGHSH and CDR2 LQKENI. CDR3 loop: CASSPEQGNTEAFF. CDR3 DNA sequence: TGTGCCAGCTCACCAGAGCAGGGGAACACTGAAGCTTTCTTT.